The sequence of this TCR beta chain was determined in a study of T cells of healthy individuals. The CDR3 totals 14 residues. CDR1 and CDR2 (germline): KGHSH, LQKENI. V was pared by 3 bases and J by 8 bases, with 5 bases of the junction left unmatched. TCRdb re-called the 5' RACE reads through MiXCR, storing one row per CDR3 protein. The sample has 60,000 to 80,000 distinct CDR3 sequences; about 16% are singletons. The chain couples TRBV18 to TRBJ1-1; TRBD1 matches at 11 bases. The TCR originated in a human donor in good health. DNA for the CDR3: TGTGCCAGCTCACCGGGACAGGGGGATGGAGAAGCTTTCTTT. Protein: CASSPGQGDGEAFF.